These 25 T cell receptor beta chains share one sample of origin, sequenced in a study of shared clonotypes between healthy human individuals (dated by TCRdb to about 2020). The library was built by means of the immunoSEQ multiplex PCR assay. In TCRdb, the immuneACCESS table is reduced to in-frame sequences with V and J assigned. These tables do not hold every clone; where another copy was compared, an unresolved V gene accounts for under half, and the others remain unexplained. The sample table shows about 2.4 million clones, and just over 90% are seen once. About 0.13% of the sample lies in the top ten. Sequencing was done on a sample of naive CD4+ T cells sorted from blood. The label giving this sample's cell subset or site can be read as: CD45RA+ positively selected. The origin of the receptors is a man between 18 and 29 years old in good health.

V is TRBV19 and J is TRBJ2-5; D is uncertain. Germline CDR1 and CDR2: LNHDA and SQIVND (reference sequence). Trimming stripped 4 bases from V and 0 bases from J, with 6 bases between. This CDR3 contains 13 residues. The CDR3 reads CASSNTYQETQYF. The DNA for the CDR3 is TGTGCCAGTAGTAACACGTACCAAGAGACCCAGTACTTC.

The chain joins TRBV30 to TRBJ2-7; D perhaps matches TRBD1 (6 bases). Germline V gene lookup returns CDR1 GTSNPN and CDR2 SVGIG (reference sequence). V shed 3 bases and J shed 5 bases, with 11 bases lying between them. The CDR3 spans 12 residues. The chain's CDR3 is CAWREGVDEQYF. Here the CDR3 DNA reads TGTGCCTGGAGAGAGGGGGTCGACGAGCAGTACTTC. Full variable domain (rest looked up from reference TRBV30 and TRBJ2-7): SQTIHQWPATLVQPVGSPLSLECTVEGTSNPNLYWYRQAAGRGLQLLFYSVGIGQISSEVPQNLSASRPQDRQFILSSKKLLLSDSGFYLCAWREGVDEQYFGPGTRLTVT.

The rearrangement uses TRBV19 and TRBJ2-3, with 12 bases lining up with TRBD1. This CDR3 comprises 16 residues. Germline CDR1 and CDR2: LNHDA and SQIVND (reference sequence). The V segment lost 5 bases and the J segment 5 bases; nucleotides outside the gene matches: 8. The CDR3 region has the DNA TGTGCCAGTAGTGCCCGGGACAGGGGGCAAATAGATACGCAGTATTTT. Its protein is CASSARDRGQIDTQYF. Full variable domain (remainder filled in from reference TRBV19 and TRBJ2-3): DGGITQSPKYLFRKEGQNVTLSCEQNLNHDAMYWYRQDPGQGLRLIYYSQIVNDFQKGDIAEGYSVSREKKESFPLTVTSAQKNPTAFYLCASSARDRGQIDTQYFGPGTRLTVL.

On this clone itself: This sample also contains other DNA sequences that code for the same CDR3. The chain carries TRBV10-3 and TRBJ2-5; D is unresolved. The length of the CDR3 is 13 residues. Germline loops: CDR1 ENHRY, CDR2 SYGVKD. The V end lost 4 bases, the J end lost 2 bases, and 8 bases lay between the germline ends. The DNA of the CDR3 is TGTGCCATCAGTGCCGGACGGCAAGAGACCCAGTACTTC. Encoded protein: CAISAGRQETQYF.

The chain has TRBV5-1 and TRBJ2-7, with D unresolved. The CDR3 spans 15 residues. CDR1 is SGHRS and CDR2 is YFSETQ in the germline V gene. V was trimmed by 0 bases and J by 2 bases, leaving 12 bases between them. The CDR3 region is CASSLDIRVAYEQYF. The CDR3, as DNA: TGCGCCAGCAGCTTGGATATCCGGGTTGCCTACGAGCAGTACTTC. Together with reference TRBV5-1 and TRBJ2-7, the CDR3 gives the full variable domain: KAGVTQTPRYLIKTRGQQVTLSCSPISGHRSVSWYQQTPGQGLQFLFEYFSETQRNKGNFPGRFSGRQFSNSRSEMNVSTLELGDSALYLCASSLDIRVAYEQYFGPGTRLTVT.

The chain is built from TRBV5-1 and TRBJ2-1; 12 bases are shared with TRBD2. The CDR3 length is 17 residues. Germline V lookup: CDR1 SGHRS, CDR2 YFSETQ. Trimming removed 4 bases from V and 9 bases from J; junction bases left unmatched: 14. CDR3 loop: CASSPPGATSGSGEQFF. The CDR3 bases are TGCGCCAGCAGCCCGCCAGGAGCGACTAGCGGGAGCGGTGAGCAGTTCTTC.

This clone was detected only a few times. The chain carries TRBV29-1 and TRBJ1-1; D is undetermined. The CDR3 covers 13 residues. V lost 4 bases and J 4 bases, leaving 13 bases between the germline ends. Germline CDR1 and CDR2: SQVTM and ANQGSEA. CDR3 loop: CSVAGRLGTEAFF. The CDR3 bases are TGCAGCGTTGCGGGCAGGCTTGGCACTGAAGCTTTCTTT.

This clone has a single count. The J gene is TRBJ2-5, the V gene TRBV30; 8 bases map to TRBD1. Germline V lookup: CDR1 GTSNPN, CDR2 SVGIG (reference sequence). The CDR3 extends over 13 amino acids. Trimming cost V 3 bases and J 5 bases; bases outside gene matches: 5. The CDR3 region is CAWRQGAGETQYF. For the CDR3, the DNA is TGTGCCTGGAGGCAGGGGGCCGGGGAGACCCAGTACTTC.

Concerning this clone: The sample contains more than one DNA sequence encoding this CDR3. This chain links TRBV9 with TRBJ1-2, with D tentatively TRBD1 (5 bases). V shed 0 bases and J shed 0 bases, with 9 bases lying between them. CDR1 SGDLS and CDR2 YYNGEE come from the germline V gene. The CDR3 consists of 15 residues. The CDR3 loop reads CASSVGQGANYGYTF. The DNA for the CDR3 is TGTGCCAGCAGCGTAGGGCAGGGAGCTAACTATGGCTACACCTTC.

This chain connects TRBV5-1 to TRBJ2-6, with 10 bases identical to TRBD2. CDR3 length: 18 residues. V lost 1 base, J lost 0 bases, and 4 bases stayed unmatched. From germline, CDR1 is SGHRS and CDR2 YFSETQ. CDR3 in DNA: TGCGCCAGCAGCTTGAGGACTAGCGGAGACTCTGGGGCCAACGTCCTGACTTTC. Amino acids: CASSLRTSGDSGANVLTF. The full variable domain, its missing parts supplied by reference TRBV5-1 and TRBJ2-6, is KAGVTQTPRYLIKTRGQQVTLSCSPISGHRSVSWYQQTPGQGLQFLFEYFSETQRNKGNFPGRFSGRQFSNSRSEMNVSTLELGDSALYLCASSLRTSGDSGANVLTFGAGSRLTVL.

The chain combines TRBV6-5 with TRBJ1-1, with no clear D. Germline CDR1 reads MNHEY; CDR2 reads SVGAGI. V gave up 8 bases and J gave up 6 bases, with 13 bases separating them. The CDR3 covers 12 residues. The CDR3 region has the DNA TGTGCCAGCGGGAGGCAAGTAGCTGAAGCTTTCTTT. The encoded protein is CASGRQVAEAFF.

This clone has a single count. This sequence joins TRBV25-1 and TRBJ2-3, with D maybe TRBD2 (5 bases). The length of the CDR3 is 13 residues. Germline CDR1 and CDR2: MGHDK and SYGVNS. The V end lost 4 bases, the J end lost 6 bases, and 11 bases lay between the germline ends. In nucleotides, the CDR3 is TGTGCCAGCAGTGGGGCGGGTAGGGATACGCAGTATTTT. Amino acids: CASSGAGRDTQYF.

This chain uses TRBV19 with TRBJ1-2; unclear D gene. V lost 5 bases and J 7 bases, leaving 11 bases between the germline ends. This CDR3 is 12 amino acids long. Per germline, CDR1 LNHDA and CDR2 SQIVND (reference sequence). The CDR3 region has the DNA TGTGCCAGTAGTTTGAATCTACGTGGCTACACCTTC. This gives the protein CASSLNLRGYTF.

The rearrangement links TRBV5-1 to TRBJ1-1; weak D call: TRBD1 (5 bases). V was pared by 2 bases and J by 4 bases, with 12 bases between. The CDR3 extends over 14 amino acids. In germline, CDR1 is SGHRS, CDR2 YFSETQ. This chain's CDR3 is CASSLAGFGTEAFF. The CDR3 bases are TGCGCCAGCAGCTTAGCAGGGTTTGGCACTGAAGCTTTCTTT.

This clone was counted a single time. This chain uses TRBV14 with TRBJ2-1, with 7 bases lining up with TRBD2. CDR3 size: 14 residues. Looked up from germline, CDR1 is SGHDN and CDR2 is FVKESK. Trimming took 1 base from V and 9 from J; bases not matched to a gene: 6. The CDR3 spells CASSQVSGISEQFF. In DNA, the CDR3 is TGTGCCAGCAGCCAAGTCAGCGGGATCAGTGAGCAGTTCTTC.

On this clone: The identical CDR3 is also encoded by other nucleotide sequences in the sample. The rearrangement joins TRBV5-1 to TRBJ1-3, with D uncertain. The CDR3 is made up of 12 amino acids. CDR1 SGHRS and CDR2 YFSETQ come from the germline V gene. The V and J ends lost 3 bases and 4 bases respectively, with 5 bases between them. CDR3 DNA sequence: TGCGCCAGCAGCTCGGAGGGAAACACCATATATTTT. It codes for CASSSEGNTIYF.

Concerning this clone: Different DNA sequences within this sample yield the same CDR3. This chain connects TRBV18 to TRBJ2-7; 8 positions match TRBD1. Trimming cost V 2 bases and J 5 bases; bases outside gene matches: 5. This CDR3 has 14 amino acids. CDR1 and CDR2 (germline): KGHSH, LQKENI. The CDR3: CASSPSGQGNEQYF. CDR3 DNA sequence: TGTGCCAGCTCACCATCCGGACAGGGCAACGAGCAGTACTTC.

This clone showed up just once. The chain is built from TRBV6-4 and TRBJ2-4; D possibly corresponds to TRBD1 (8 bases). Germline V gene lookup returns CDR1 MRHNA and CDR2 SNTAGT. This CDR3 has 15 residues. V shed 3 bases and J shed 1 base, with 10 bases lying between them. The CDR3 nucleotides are TGTGCCAGCAGTGAACAGGGGGGGGCCAAAAACATTCAGTACTTC. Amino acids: CASSEQGGAKNIQYF.

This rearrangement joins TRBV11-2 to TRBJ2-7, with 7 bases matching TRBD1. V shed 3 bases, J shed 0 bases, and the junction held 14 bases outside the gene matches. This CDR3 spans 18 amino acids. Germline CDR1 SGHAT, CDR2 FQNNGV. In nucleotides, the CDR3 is TGTGCCAGCAGCTTGGGCCCCTACGCCGGACAGGCCTCCTACGAGCAGTACTTC. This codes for CASSLGPYAGQASYEQYF.

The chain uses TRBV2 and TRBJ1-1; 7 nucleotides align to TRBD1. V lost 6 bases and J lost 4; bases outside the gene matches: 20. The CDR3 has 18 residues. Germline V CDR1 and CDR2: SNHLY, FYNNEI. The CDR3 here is CASSRYRGDPDVGTEAFF. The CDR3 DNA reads TGTGCCAGCAGCCGTTACAGGGGAGATCCGGATGTAGGCACTGAAGCTTTCTTT.

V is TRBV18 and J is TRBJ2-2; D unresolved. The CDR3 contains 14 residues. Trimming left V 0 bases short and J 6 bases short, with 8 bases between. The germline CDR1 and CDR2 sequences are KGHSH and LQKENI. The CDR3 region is CASSPPVSSGELFF. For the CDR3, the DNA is TGTGCCAGCTCACCACCGGTGTCGTCCGGGGAGCTGTTTTTT.

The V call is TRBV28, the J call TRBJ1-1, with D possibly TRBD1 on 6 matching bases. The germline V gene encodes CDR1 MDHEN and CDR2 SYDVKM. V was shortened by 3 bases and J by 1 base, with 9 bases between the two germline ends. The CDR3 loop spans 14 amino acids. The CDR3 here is CASSFLDRNTEAFF. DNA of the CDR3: TGTGCCAGCAGTTTTCTGGACAGGAACACTGAAGCTTTCTTT.

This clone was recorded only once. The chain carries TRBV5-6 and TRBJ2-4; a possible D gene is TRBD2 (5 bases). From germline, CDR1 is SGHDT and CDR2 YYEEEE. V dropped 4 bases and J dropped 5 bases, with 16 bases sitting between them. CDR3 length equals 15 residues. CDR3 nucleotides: TGTGCCAGCAGCGCGACCGGGGTGTCCCAAAACATTCAGTACTTC. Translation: CASSATGVSQNIQYF.

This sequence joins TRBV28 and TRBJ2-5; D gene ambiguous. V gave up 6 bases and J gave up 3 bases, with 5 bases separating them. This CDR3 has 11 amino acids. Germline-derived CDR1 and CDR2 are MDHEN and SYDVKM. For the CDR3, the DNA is TGTGCCAGCAGGATTGAAGAGACCCAGTACTTC. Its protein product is CASRIEETQYF.

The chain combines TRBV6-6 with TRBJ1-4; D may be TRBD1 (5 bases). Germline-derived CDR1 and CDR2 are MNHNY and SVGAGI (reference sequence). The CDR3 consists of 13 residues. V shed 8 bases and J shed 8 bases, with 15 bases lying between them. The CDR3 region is CASWGGNYEKLFF. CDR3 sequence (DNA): TGTGCCAGCTGGGGGGGGAACTACGAAAAACTGTTTTTT.